This T cell receptor (beta chain) was sequenced during a study of cytomegalovirus exposure and HLA in healthy donors. About the research overall: Of the donors genotyped, 398 in all, about 81% fell in the Caucasian-associated ancestry cluster. The study, taken as a whole, reports: What a later analysis showed was that several of the most significant clusters appeared linked to common viral pathogens. Another analysis was done later, and it associated 16,951 TCR beta sequences with HLA alleles at 0.05 false discovery rate.

About this clone itself: Its antigen is still unknown.

The ends were cut back, 0 bases at V and 7 bases at J, with 13 bases in the middle. CDR3 length: 15 amino acids. Germline V gene sequence: CDR1 MNHEY, CDR2 SMNVEV (reference sequence). Both 60 Vbeta primers and 13 Jbeta primers went into the PCR. The assay was immunoSEQ multiplex PCR, and TCRdb's table has in-frame clones only and misses some. Among about 200,000 clones listed, nearly 80% were seen once. Sequencing input: PBMCs. This rearrangement joins TRBV27 to TRBJ2-1, with D maybe TRBD2 (6 bases). The TCR originated in a man younger than 30 in good health and CMV-seronegative. In DNA form, the CDR3 reads TGTGCCAGCAGTTTATCGAAGGCAGGGAGGAATGAGCAGTTCTTC. Amino acid sequence: CASSLSKAGRNEQFF.